The 18 T cell receptor beta chains presented below share a single source sample, sequenced in a study of blood T cell repertoires in COVID-19. Data came from immunoSEQ multiplex PCR; TCRdb stores just in-frame clones and leaves some out. The data show approximately 150,000 clones, about 86% seen once. The material sequenced was peripheral blood. These receptors all stem from a man between 65 and 80 years old with acute or convalescent COVID-19.

CDR3 loop: CASSPSPGTSGNTGELFF. In DNA, the CDR3 is TGTGCCAGCAGCCCTTCTCCCGGGACTAGCGGGAACACCGGGGAGCTGTTTTTT. V gene TRBV6-2 or TRBV6-3 combines with J gene TRBJ2-2, with 11 bases identical to TRBD2. This CDR3 comprises 18 residues. Germline lookup yields CDR1 MNHEY and CDR2 SVGEGT. V trimming: 6 bases; J trimming: 1 base; junction bases outside the gene matches: 10.

This clone was observed once. CDR3 sequence reads: CASSSGGAGNQPQHF. For the CDR3, the DNA is TGTGCCAGCAGTTCAGGGGGCGCGGGCAATCAGCCCCAGCATTTT. The chain has TRBV6-5 and TRBJ1-5, with TRBD1 matching over 8 bases. V lost 4 bases, J lost 2 bases, and 4 bases stayed unmatched. The CDR3 loop spans 15 amino acids. Germline V gene lookup returns CDR1 MNHEY and CDR2 SVGAGI.

The V call is TRBV7-2, the J call TRBJ1-5; 7 bases agree with TRBD1. Germline values: CDR1 SGHTA, CDR2 FQGNSA. Trimming took 11 bases from V and 6 from J; bases not matched to a gene: 13. This CDR3 contains 14 residues. The CDR3: CAVAEQGGGQPQHF. The CDR3 DNA reads TGTGCCGTGGCCGAGCAGGGGGGAGGTCAGCCCCAGCATTTT.

The gene calls are TRBV27 and TRBJ2-3; TRBD2 matches at 13 bases. With 7 bases clipped from V and 5 bases from J, the junction kept 6 bases outside the gene matches. Germline V gene sequence: CDR1 MNHEY, CDR2 SMNVEV (reference sequence). The CDR3 is made up of 15 amino acids. The CDR3 DNA sequence: TGTGCCAGCACCCGGACTAGCGGGAGAGGAGATACGCAGTATTTT. It translates to CASTRTSGRGDTQYF.

The V gene is TRBV28, the J gene TRBJ1-2; no clear D. V was pared by 3 bases and J by 2 bases, with 10 bases between. The CDR3 contains 14 residues. Germline lookup yields CDR1 MDHEN and CDR2 SYDVKM. The CDR3 sequence is CASSLEQSNYGYTF. CDR3 coding DNA: TGTGCCAGCAGTTTGGAACAGTCAAACTATGGCTACACCTTC.

The chain combines TRBV19 with TRBJ2-3, with 7 bases lining up with TRBD1. The CDR3 runs 13 residues. Per the germline V gene, CDR1 is LNHDA and CDR2 is SQIVND (reference sequence). With V trimmed by 10 bases and J by 6 bases, 10 bases remained unmatched. The CDR3 reads CATWDSPGDTQYF. The CDR3 DNA follows: TGTGCCACCTGGGACAGCCCCGGGGATACGCAGTATTTT.

The rearrangement links TRBV2 to TRBJ2-7, with 11 nucleotides matching TRBD2. The CDR3 extends over 14 amino acids. The J segment lost 5 bases and the V segment lost 5 bases, leaving 5 bases of the junction unmatched. Germline-derived CDR1 and CDR2 are SNHLY and FYNNEI. The CDR3, as DNA: TGTGCCAGCAGTCGACTAGCGGGATTCAACGAGCAGTACTTC. The encoded protein is CASSRLAGFNEQYF.

The rearrangement links TRBV9 to TRBJ1-2; no definite D call. Trimming shortened V by 3 bases and J by 6 bases, and 15 bases separated the two germline ends. CDR1 and CDR2 from the germline V gene are SGDLS and YYNGEE. The CDR3 contains 14 residues. The CDR3 is CASSEEGLGDGYTF. CDR3 sequence (DNA): TGTGCCAGCAGCGAGGAAGGCCTGGGCGATGGCTACACCTTC.

This clone is a singleton in its sample. The V gene is TRBV29-1, the J gene TRBJ2-3; 7 bases line up with TRBD1. The ends lost 1 base at V and 5 bases at J; junction bases unmatched: 3. CDR3 length equals 13 residues. The germline V gene encodes CDR1 SQVTM and CDR2 ANQGSEA. CDR3 loop: CSVEVTGIDTQYF. CDR3 DNA: TGCAGCGTTGAAGTGACAGGGATAGATACGCAGTATTTT.

The table lists this clone with a count of one. The rearrangement links TRBV30 to TRBJ2-7; 8 nucleotides line up with TRBD1. Trimming took 2 bases from V and 3 from J; bases not matched to a gene: 15. CDR1 and CDR2 (germline): GTSNPN, SVGIG (reference sequence). CDR3 length equals 17 residues. The CDR3 loop is CAWSLQVGRTGGYEQYF. The DNA of the CDR3 is TGTGCCTGGAGTCTTCAAGTAGGACGCACAGGGGGCTACGAGCAGTACTTC. Complete variable domain (other parts from reference TRBV30 and TRBJ2-7): SQTIHQWPATLVQPVGSPLSLECTVEGTSNPNLYWYRQAAGRGLQLLFYSVGIGQISSEVPQNLSASRPQDRQFILSSKKLLLSDSGFYLCAWSLQVGRTGGYEQYFGPGTRLTVT.

This clone was seen only once. The chain links TRBV6-5 to TRBJ1-6; maybe TRBD1 (5 bases). Trimming stripped 4 bases from V and 5 bases from J, with 9 bases between. The CDR3 extends over 14 amino acids. Germline V gene data show CDR1 as MNHEY and CDR2 as SVGAGI. The CDR3 sequence: CASSWRGNNSPLHF. The DNA for the CDR3 is TGTGCCAGCAGTTGGCGGGGGAATAATTCACCCCTCCACTTT.

The rearrangement links TRBV2 to TRBJ2-7; 13 nucleotides agree with TRBD2. The CDR3 sequence is 14 residues long. V lost 6 bases to trimming and J lost 3 bases; unmatched junction nucleotides: 2. From germline, CDR1 is SNHLY and CDR2 FYNNEI. CDR3 sequence reads: CASRRTSGSYEQYF. As DNA, the CDR3 is TGTGCCAGCAGAAGGACTAGCGGGAGCTACGAGCAGTACTTC.

The chain joins TRBV28 to TRBJ2-1, with 7 bases lining up with TRBD2. Trimming at V came to 6 bases and at J to 1 base, leaving 3 bases not matched to a gene. The CDR3 extends over 14 amino acids. Per the germline V gene, CDR1 is MDHEN and CDR2 is SYDVKM. The CDR3 DNA reads TGTGCCAGCAGCGGACTAGAATCCTACAATGAGCAGTTCTTC. Translation: CASSGLESYNEQFF.

V and J are TRBV23-1 and TRBJ2-7, with TRBD2 matching over 8 bases. TRBV23-1 is classed as an ORF, of uncertain function. The CDR3 loop spans 14 amino acids. Trimming took 8 bases from V and 4 from J; bases not matched to a gene: 10. CDR3 bases: TGCGCCAGCTACTGGGGCGCGGGAGGTTACGAGCAGTACTTC. It yields the protein CASYWGAGGYEQYF.

The chain uses TRBV6-6 and TRBJ1-2; TRBD1 matches 11 bases. There are 15 residues in the CDR3. The trim removed 5 bases at V and 4 bases at J, leaving 6 bases unmatched. Germline CDR1 reads MNHNY; CDR2 reads SVGAGI (reference sequence). The CDR3 DNA follows: TGTGCCAGCAGTGGGGGGACAGGGGGTGGCTATGGCTACACCTTC. It codes for CASSGGTGGGYGYTF.

The chain employs TRBV28 and TRBJ2-7; D may be TRBD2 (5 bases). Trimming stripped 2 bases from V and 0 bases from J, with 11 bases between. Germline-derived CDR1 and CDR2 are MDHEN and SYDVKM. There are 15 residues in the CDR3. The CDR3 coding sequence is TGTGCCAGCAGTTTAGGAGGACTCCTCTCCTACGAGCAGTACTTC. Its translation is CASSLGGLLSYEQYF.

V is TRBV24-1 and J is TRBJ1-4; D possibly corresponds to TRBD1 (5 bases). V dropped 2 bases and J dropped 4 bases, with 16 bases sitting between them. The germline gives CDR1 KGHDR, CDR2 SFDVKD. The CDR3 has 17 residues. The CDR3 protein is CATSDCPFGGLNEKLFF. The CDR3 bases are TGTGCCACCAGTGATTGTCCTTTTGGGGGACTTAATGAAAAACTGTTTTTT.

The rearrangement uses TRBV5-1 and TRBJ2-7; 9 bases map to TRBD1. The trim removed 4 bases at V and 7 bases at J, leaving 9 bases unmatched. CDR1 and CDR2 from the germline V gene are SGHRS and YFSETQ. The CDR3 runs 14 residues. CDR3 sequence reads: CASSREQGAGEQYF. CDR3 DNA: TGCGCCAGCAGCCGGGAACAGGGGGCTGGGGAGCAGTACTTC. The variable domain in full, completed from reference TRBV5-1 and TRBJ2-7, reads KAGVTQTPRYLIKTRGQQVTLSCSPISGHRSVSWYQQTPGQGLQFLFEYFSETQRNKGNFPGRFSGRQFSNSRSEMNVSTLELGDSALYLCASSREQGAGEQYFGPGTRLTVT.